A single sample is the source of the 18 T cell receptor beta chains below, sequenced in a study of metastatic and nonmetastatic thyroid tumors. Patients were all untreated before their thyroid surgery. TCRdb used MiXCR to call clones anew from the PCR reads. The sample records approximately 20,000 clones, around a quarter being singletons. Material for sequencing was tumor tissue. The source is a female donor with papillary thyroid cancer or a benign thyroid nodule (not recorded which). Some clones in this sample may be carry-over from other donors' samples.

Of note for this clone: Since a much larger clone is just one base distant, this may be a read error. This chain connects TRBV6-4 to TRBJ2-4; D uncertain. CDR3 size: 17 residues. Germline CDR1 is MRHNA and CDR2 is SNTAGT. The CDR3 sequence is CASSYSCLDPAENIQCF. CDR3 DNA: TGTGCCAGCAGTTACTCGTGCCTCGACCCGGCCGAAAACATTCAGTGCTTC.

The V and J genes are TRBV6-1 and TRBJ2-7; 9 bases line up with TRBD1. V lost 5 bases, J lost 3 bases, and 5 bases stayed unmatched. From germline, CDR1 is MNHNS and CDR2 SASEGT. The CDR3 sequence is 14 residues long. The CDR3 coding sequence is TGTGCCAGCAGTACAACAGGGGGCTTCTACGAGCAGTACTTC. This encodes CASSTTGGFYEQYF.

This clone was seen at least ten times. The rearrangement links TRBV7-9 to TRBJ2-7; D not resolved. Germline-derived CDR1 and CDR2 are SEHNR and FQNEAQ (reference sequence). The CDR3 covers 14 residues. Trimming stripped 0 bases from V and 3 bases from J, with 9 bases between. The CDR3 loop reads CASSLAGYIYEQYF. The CDR3 nucleotides read TGTGCCAGCAGCTTAGCAGGGTATATCTACGAGCAGTACTTC. Full variable domain (remainder filled in from reference TRBV7-9 and TRBJ2-7): DTGVSQNPRHKITKRGQNVTFRCDPISEHNRLYWYRQTLGQGPEFLTYFQNEAQLEKSRLLSDRFSAERPKGSFSTLEIQRTEQGDSAMYLCASSLAGYIYEQYFGPGTRLTVT.

The chain links TRBV7-9 to TRBJ1-2; 7 bases are a match to TRBD1. The J segment lost 5 bases and the V segment lost 0 bases, leaving 3 bases of the junction unmatched. Germline CDR1 SEHNR, CDR2 FQNEAQ (reference sequence). The CDR3 contains 14 residues. CDR3 nucleotide sequence: TGTGCCAGCAGCTTAGCTGACAGGGCGTATGGCTACACCTTC. Translation: CASSLADRAYGYTF.

This clone came up many times. The chain has TRBV2 and TRBJ2-3, with TRBD1 identical over 7 bases. Per the germline V gene, CDR1 is SNHLY and CDR2 is FYNNEI. V trimming: 8 bases; J trimming: 5 bases; junction bases outside the gene matches: 13. The CDR3 is made up of 15 amino acids. This CDR3 reads CASQHPTGQKDTQYF. DNA for the CDR3: TGTGCCAGCCAACACCCGACAGGGCAAAAAGATACGCAGTATTTT.

Turning to this clone: One junction end disagrees with the germline gene, perhaps due to a read error. This chain joins TRBV7-6 and TRBJ2-2, with 9 positions matching TRBD2. Germline assignment: CDR1 SGHVS and CDR2 FNYEAQ. The CDR3 has 17 residues. CDR3: CASSLGLAGSPTGELSF. CDR3 coding DNA: TGTGCCAGCAGCTTAGGGCTAGCGGGAAGTCCCACCGGTGAGCTGTCTTTT.

The chain combines TRBV20-1 with TRBJ2-7; possible D gene TRBD2, 6 bases. Germline values: CDR1 DFQATT, CDR2 SNEGSKA (reference sequence). Trimming removed 2 bases at V and 0 bases at J, with 17 bases between. The CDR3 sequence is 16 residues long. The CDR3 region is CSARLTSWSASYEQYF. CDR3 bases: TGCAGTGCTAGACTAACTAGCTGGAGTGCCTCCTACGAGCAGTACTTC.

The chain is built from TRBV20-1 and TRBJ2-7; the match to TRBD1 covers 7 bases. V gave up 0 bases and J gave up 2 bases; unmatched junction bases: 4. Germline values: CDR1 DFQATT, CDR2 SNEGSKA (reference sequence). This CDR3 has 14 residues. CDR3 nucleotide sequence: TGCAGTGCTAGAGAATACAGGGGCCCCTACGAGCAGTACTTC. It translates to CSAREYRGPYEQYF.

The sample holds many counts of this clone. The chain recombines TRBV2 with TRBJ1-1, with D hard to call. From germline, CDR1 is SNHLY and CDR2 FYNNEI. Trimming left V 8 bases short and J 0 bases short, with 10 bases between. The CDR3 is 13 residues long. The CDR3 DNA sequence: TGTGCCAGCTGGGTCACCTTGAACACTGAAGCTTTCTTT. Its protein product is CASWVTLNTEAFF. Variable domain in full (rest from reference TRBV2 and TRBJ1-1): EPEVTQTPSHQVTQMGQEVILRCVPISNHLYFYWYRQILGQKVEFLVSFYNNEISEKSEIFDDQFSVERPDGSNFTLKIRSTKLEDSAMYFCASWVTLNTEAFFGQGTRLTVV.

The V call is TRBV6-1, the J call TRBJ2-1; 8 nucleotides match TRBD1. V lost 3 bases, J lost 3 bases, and 7 bases stayed unmatched. Germline CDR1 and CDR2: MNHNS and SASEGT. The CDR3 has 16 residues. CDR3 protein: CASSDNTGTGYNEQFF. CDR3 coding DNA: TGTGCCAGCAGTGACAATACCGGGACAGGCTACAATGAGCAGTTCTTC.

V and J are TRBV5-5 and TRBJ2-5, with TRBD1 identical over 8 bases. J lost 5 bases, V lost 4 bases, and 10 bases had no gene match. Looked up from germline, CDR1 is SGHKS and CDR2 is YYEKEE (reference sequence). The CDR3 contains 15 residues. CDR3: CASSRIGQGDETQYF. In DNA, the CDR3 is TGTGCCAGCAGCAGAATCGGACAGGGTGATGAGACCCAGTACTTC.

The chain employs TRBV6-2 or TRBV6-3 and TRBJ2-3, with D possibly matching TRBD2 (5 bases). CDR1 is MNHEY and CDR2 is SVGEGT in the germline V gene. The V and J ends lost 6 bases and 2 bases respectively, with 21 bases between them. The CDR3 is made up of 17 amino acids. CDR3 coding DNA: TGTGCCAGCAGCTTAGCGCCGTGGAAGTGGACCACAGATACGCAGTATTTT. Translating gives CASSLAPWKWTTDTQYF.

This clone was counted many times. This sequence may be a read error, since a much larger clone differs from it by one base. This chain joins TRBV7-3 and TRBJ2-5; 8 bases align to TRBD2. The CDR3 runs to 14 residues. Germline loops: CDR1 SGHTA, CDR2 FQGTGA. For the CDR3, the DNA is TGTGCCAACAGCTTAGCGGGACGAGAAGAGACCCAGTACTTC. Its translation: CANSLAGREETQYF.

This sequence joins TRBV12-5 and TRBJ2-4, with TRBD1 matching 9 bases. CDR3 length: 15 residues. Germline assignment: CDR1 LGHNT and CDR2 FRNRAP. Trimming cost V 7 bases and J 9 bases; bases outside gene matches: 13. In DNA, the CDR3 is TGTGCTAGTGCCCTAGGACAGGGGCAACAGAGCATTCAGTACTTC. Its translation is CASALGQGQQSIQYF.

The chain employs TRBV4-2 and TRBJ1-1; 7 nucleotides line up with TRBD1. The germline gives CDR1 LGHNA, CDR2 YNFKEQ. CDR3 length: 13 residues. Trimming cost V 3 bases and J 11 bases; bases outside gene matches: 9. CDR3 in amino acids: CASSQSDRVVAFF. Here the CDR3 DNA reads TGTGCCAGCAGCCAGTCTGACAGGGTTGTCGCTTTCTTT.

The V call is TRBV13, the J call TRBJ2-7, with TRBD2 identical over 7 bases. The CDR3 is 14 amino acids. From germline, CDR1 is PRHDT and CDR2 FYEKMQ (reference sequence). Trimming took 4 bases from V and 4 from J; bases not matched to a gene: 7. CDR3 sequence (DNA): TGTGCCAGCAGCTACACGGGAGGCCCATACGAGCAGTACTTC. It translates to CASSYTGGPYEQYF.

The chain joins TRBV7-3 to TRBJ2-1, with D unresolved. Trimming removed 4 bases from V and 11 bases from J, with 15 bases in between. The CDR3 runs 13 residues. Per the germline V gene, CDR1 is SGHTA and CDR2 is FQGTGA. For the CDR3, the DNA is TGTGCCAGCAGCTCCCGAGCCTCCTCGAAGCAGTTCTTC. This codes for CASSSRASSKQFF.

This clone is medium-sized (0.01 to 0.1%) by share. The chain recombines TRBV2 with TRBJ2-7; 8 bases align to TRBD2. J gave up 3 bases and V 6 bases, and 4 bases lay outside the gene matches. Germline V CDR1 and CDR2: SNHLY, FYNNEI. The CDR3 is 13 residues long. The CDR3 spells CASRLTSGYEQYF. The CDR3 coding sequence is TGTGCCAGCAGACTTACTAGCGGCTACGAGCAGTACTTC.